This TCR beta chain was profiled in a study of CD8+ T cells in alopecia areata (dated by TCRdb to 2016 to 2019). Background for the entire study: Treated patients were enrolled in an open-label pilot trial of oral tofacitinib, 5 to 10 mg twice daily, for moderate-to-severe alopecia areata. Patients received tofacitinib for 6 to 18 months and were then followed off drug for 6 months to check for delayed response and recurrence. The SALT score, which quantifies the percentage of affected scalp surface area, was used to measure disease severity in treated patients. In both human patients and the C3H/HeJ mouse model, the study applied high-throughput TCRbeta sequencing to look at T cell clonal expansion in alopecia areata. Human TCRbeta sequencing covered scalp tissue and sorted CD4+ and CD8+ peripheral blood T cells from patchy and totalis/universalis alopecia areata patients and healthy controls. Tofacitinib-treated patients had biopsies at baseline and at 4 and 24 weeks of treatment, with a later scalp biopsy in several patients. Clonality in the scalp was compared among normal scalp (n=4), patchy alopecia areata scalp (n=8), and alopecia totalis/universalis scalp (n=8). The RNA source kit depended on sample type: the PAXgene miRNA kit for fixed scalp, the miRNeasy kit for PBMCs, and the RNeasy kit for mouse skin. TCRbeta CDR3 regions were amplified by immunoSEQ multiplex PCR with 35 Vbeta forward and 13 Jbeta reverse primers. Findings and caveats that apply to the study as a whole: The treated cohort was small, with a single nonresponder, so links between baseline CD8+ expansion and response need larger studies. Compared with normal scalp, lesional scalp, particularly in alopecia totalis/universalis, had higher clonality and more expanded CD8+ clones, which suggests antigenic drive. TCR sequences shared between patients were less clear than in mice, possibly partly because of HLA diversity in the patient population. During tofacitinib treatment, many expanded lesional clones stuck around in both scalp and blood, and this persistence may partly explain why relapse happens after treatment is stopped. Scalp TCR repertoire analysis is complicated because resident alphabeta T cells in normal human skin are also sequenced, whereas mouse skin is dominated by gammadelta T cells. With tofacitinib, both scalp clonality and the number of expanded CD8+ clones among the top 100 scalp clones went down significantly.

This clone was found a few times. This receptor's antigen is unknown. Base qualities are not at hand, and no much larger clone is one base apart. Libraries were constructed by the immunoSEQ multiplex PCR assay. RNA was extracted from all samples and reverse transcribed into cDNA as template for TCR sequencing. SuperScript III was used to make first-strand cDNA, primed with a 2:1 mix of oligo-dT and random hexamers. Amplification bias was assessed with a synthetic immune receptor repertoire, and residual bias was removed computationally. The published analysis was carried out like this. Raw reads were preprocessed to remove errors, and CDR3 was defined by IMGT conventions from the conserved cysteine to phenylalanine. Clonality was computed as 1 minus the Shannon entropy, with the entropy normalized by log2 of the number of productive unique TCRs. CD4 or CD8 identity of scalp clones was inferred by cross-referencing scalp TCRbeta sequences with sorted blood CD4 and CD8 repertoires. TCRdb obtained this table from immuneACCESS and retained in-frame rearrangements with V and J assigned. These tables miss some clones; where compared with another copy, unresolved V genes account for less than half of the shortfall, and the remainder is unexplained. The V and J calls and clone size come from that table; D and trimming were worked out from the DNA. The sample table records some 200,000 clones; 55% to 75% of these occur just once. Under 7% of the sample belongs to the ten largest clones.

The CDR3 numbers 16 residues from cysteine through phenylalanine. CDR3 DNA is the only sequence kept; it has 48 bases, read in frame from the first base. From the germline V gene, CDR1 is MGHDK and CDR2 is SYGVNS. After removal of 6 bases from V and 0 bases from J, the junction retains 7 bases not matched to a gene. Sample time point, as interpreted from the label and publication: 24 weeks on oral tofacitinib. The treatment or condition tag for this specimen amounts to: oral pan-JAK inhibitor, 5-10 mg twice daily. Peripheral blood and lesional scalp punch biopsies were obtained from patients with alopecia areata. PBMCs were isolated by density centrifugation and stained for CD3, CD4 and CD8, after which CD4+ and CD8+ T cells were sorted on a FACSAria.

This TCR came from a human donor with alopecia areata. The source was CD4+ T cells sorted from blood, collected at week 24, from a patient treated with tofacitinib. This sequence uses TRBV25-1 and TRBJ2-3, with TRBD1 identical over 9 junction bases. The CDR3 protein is CASSSSTGGSTDTQYF. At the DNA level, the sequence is TGTGCCAGCAGCTCTTCGACAGGGGGTAGCACAGATACGCAGTATTTT.